The entry that follows covers one T cell receptor beta chain sequence. The data belong to a study of T cells in Graves' hyperthyroidism and ophthalmopathy. The J segment lost 4 bases and the V segment lost 3 bases, leaving 5 bases of the junction unmatched. The CDR3 totals 15 residues. Amplified TCR beta CDR3 regions derived from RNA transcripts. RT-PCR in the first round (using the HTBI primer set) targeted the TCR CDR3. From the multiplex PCR reads, TCRdb called clonotypes with MiXCR, one entry per CDR3 protein. The repertoire holds approximately 620,000 distinct CDR3 sequences, approximately 13% seen once, with roughly 5.5% in the top ten.

The TCR originated in a woman aged 30 to 39 with Graves' hyperthyroidism that later progressed to Graves' ophthalmopathy. The chain uses TRBV12-3 or TRBV12-4 and TRBJ1-3; 8 bases map to TRBD1. Sequencing input: blood. CDR3 sequence: CASSLGTGFGNTIYF. Here the CDR3 DNA reads TGTGCCAGCAGTTTGGGGACAGGTTTCGGAAACACCATATATTTT.